A selection of T cell receptor beta chains follows, all from one sample in a study of OX40 agonist ivuxolimab in advanced cancers. Profiling relied on immunoSEQ multiplex PCR, and the TCRdb table lists in-frame clones only, not all of them. Of about 35,000 clones in the sample, 84% were seen once. Sequenced here: CD4+ or CD8+ T cells sorted from blood, sampled in a trial of the OX40 agonist ivuxolimab. These TCRs come from an adult with an advanced solid tumor such as melanoma, head and neck, liver or kidney cancer. The CDR3 runs from the conserved cysteine through the conserved F or W. D genes are given only for firm matches.

>NA|TRBV5-1|TRBJ2-5|15
CASSPPVGSAETQYF
>NA|TRBV7-3|TRBJ2-2|14
CASSWGERAGELFF
>NA|TRBV5-1|TRBJ1-1|13
CASRRDTNTEAFF
>NA|TRBV30|TRBJ1-5|13
CAWSAQGNQPQHF
>NA|TRBV25-1|TRBJ2-2|15
CASSDRAAAAGELFF
>NA|TRBV6-4|TRBJ2-3|13
CASSDSWGDTQYF
>NA|TRBV19|TRBJ1-5|16
CASSTGKGRSNQPQHF
>NA|TRBV6-5|TRBJ2-7|16
CASSSNVDSPTYEQYF
>NA|TRBV7-2|TRBJ2-7|13
CASSLWASWEQYF
>TRBD2|TRBV9|TRBJ2-3|16
CASSVGTSGSTDTQYF
>TRBD1|TRBV28|TRBJ2-7|14
CASSPGTGYNEQYF
>NA|TRBV15|TRBJ2-7|15
CATTAGIPPRYEQYF
>NA|TRBV5-4|TRBJ2-3|16
CASSSASWTSTDTQYF
>NA|TRBV4-1|TRBJ2-7|14
CASSQKEGALAQYF
>NA|TRBV9|TRBJ1-2|17
CASSSYGRADEDYGYTF
>NA|TRBV27|TRBJ1-5|14
CASSPETANQPQHF